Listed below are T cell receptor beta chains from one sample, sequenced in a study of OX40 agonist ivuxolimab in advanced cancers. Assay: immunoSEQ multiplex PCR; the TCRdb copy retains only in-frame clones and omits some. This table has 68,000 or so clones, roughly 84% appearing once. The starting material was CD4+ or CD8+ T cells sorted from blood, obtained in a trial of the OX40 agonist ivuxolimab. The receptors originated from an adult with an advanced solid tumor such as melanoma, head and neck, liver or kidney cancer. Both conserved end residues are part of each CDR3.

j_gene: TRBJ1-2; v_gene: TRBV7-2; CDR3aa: CASSPGQGSRGYTF
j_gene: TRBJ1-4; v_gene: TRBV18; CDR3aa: CASSPSRRQGRVSNEKLFF
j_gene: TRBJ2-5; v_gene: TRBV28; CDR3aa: CASRWGRGETQYF
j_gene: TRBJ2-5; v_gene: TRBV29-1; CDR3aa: CSVLHNYQETQYF
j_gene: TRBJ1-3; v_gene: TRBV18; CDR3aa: CASSRDRSGNTIYF
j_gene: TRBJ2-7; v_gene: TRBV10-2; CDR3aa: CASSPGGTYEQYF
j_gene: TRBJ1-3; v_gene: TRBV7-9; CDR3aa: CAIHLTNSGNTIYF
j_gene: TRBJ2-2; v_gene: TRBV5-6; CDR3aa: CASSLEGPGELFF
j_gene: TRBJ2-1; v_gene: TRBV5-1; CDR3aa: CASSSEQGAHDEQFF
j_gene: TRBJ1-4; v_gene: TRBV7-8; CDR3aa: CASSLAGTGEKLFF
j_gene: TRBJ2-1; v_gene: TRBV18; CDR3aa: CASSILAENNEQFF
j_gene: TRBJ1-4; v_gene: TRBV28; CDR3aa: CAGNSATNEKLFF
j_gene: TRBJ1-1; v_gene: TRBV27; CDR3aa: CASRSDRTNTEAFF
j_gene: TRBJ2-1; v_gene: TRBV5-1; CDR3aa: CASFKQGGNNEQFF
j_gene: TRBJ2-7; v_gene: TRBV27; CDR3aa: CASSLYSLSEQYF
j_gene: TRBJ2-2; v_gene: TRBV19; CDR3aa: CASKRAGELFF
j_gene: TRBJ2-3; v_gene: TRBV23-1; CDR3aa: CASSQTRDKGGTDTQYF
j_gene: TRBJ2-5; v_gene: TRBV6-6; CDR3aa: CASYSPQETQYF
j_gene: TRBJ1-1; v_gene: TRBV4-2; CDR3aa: CASSQGPFGTMNTEAFF
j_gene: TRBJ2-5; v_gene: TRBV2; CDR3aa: CASSPLQGRRETQYF
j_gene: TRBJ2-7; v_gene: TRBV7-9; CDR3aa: CASSPQRALYEQYF
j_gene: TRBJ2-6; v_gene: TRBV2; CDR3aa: CASSETGTGANVLTF
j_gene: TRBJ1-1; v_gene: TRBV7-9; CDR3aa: CASSLGLTGANTEAFF
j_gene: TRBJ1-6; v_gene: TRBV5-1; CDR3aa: CASSLGGSLPNSPLHF
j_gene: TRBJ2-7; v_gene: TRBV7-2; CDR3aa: CASSLTLAASYEQYF
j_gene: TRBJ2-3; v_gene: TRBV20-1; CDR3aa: CSAERDTQYF
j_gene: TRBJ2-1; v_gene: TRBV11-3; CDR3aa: CASSWTQGNEQFF
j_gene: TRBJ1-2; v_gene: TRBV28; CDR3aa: CASSLGTGGLQGYTF